Listed below are T cell receptor beta chains from one sample, sequenced in a study of cytomegalovirus exposure and HLA in healthy donors. TCRdb's table, derived via immunoSEQ multiplex PCR, lists solely in-frame clones and lacks some. Its listing shows 45,000 to 60,000 clones. The sample comprised PBMCs. All receptors derive from a woman in her thirties or forties in good health and CMV-seronegative. CDR3s include the opening cysteine and the closing phenylalanine or tryptophan. D genes are given only for firm matches.

j_call	d_call	v_call	cdr3_length	cdr3_aa	cdr3_nt
TRBJ1-3	TRBD1	TRBV30	14	CAWTQDRAGNTIYF	TGTGCCTGGACCCAGGACAGGGCTGGAAACACCATATATTTT
TRBJ2-1	NA	TRBV5-1	18	CASSLVPTITHTYNEQFF	TGCGCCAGCAGCCTAGTACCGACTATTACCCACACCTACAATGAGCAGTTCTTC
TRBJ2-1	NA	TRBV20-1	11	CSATGSGEQFF	TGCAGTGCTACAGGAAGCGGTGAGCAGTTCTTC
TRBJ1-6	NA	TRBV30	13	CAWRSLQNLPLPF	TGTGCCTGGAGGTCCCTGCAAAACTTACCCCTCCCCTTT
TRBJ2-5	NA	TRBV6-6	11	CASSPKETQYF	TGTGCCAGCAGTCCTAAGGAGACCCAGTACTTC
TRBJ2-7	NA	TRBV20-1	11	CSAAASNEQYF	TGCAGTGCCGCGGCTAGTAACGAGCAGTACTTC
TRBJ2-1	NA	TRBV9	18	CASSVPNGGLRAEGEQFF	TGTGCCAGCAGCGTCCCTAACGGGGGACTTAGGGCGGAGGGTGAGCAGTTCTTC
TRBJ1-5	NA	TRBV7-8	13	CASSLVADQPQHF	TGTGCCAGCAGCTTAGTGGCAGATCAGCCCCAGCATTTT
TRBJ1-4	TRBD1	TRBV6-1	15	CASSITGQGGEKLFF	TGTGCCAGCAGTATAACGGGACAGGGAGGTGAAAAACTGTTTTTT
TRBJ2-3	TRBD2	TRBV19	20	CASSRRKGTSGGASTDTQYF	TGTGCCAGTAGCCGTCGAAAAGGGACTAGCGGGGGGGCCAGCACAGATACGCAGTATTTT
TRBJ2-7	TRBD1	TRBV7-6	14	CASSLQQGADEQYF	TGTGCCAGCAGCTTACAACAGGGGGCCGACGAGCAGTACTTC
TRBJ1-1	TRBD1	TRBV27	14	CASRSGGWNTEAFF	TGTGCCAGCAGGTCAGGGGGCTGGAACACTGAAGCTTTCTTT
TRBJ2-1	TRBD2	TRBV4-3	19	CASSPWTDSGTSGSMEQFF	TGCGCCAGCAGCCCTTGGACGGATTCCGGGACTAGCGGGAGCATGGAGCAGTTCTTC
TRBJ1-5	NA	TRBV2	13	CASSDRGGQPQHF	TGTGCCAGCAGTGATAGGGGAGGTCAGCCCCAGCATTTT
TRBJ1-1	NA	TRBV9	15	CASSVNPAGETEAFF	TGTGCCAGCAGCGTCAACCCTGCGGGGGAAACTGAAGCTTTCTTT
TRBJ1-2	NA	TRBV28	13	CASRDSLNYGYTF	TGTGCCAGCAGGGACAGCCTGAACTATGGCTACACCTTC
TRBJ1-3	NA	TRBV27	15	CASSLVYSSGNTIYF	TGTGCCAGCAGTTTAGTTTACAGCTCTGGAAACACCATATATTTT
TRBJ1-4	NA	TRBV6-1	14	CASSESRAGEKLFF	TGTGCCAGCAGTGAATCCAGGGCCGGTGAAAAACTGTTTTTT
TRBJ2-7	TRBD2	TRBV27	14	CASSFERGPYEQYF	TGTGCCAGCAGTTTCGAGCGGGGACCCTACGAGCAGTACTTC
TRBJ1-2	TRBD1	TRBV18	14	CASSPRTGDDGYTF	TGTGCCAGCTCACCTCGGACAGGGGACGATGGCTACACCTTC
TRBJ1-2	NA	TRBV6-1	14	CASSEGKTPYGYTF	TGTGCCAGCAGTGAAGGTAAAACACCCTATGGCTACACCTTC
TRBJ2-2	NA	TRBV7-6	15	CASSLRGADTGELFF	TGTGCCAGCAGCTTACGGGGGGCCGACACCGGGGAGCTGTTTTTT
TRBJ1-1	TRBD1	TRBV19	14	CASSVGGLGTEAFF	TGTGCCAGTAGCGTAGGGGGCTTAGGCACTGAAGCTTTCTTT
TRBJ2-7	NA	TRBV2	15	CASSGDTAGFYEQYF	TGTGCCAGCAGTGGGGACACGGCTGGCTTCTACGAGCAGTACTTC
TRBJ2-7	TRBD2	TRBV4-3	17	CASSQDSLGAGRLKQYF	TGCGCCAGCAGCCAAGACAGCCTAGGAGCGGGAAGACTCAAGCAGTACTTC
TRBJ1-1	NA	TRBV6-1	14	CASRSAEGSTEAFF	TGTGCCAGCAGGTCCGCGGAGGGGTCCACTGAAGCTTTCTTT
TRBJ1-6	NA	TRBV4-2	13	CASSQDRGSPLHF	TGTGCCAGCAGCCAAGATCGGGGTTCACCCCTCCACTTT
TRBJ2-7	NA	TRBV5-6	14	CASSLGDTAYEQYF	TGTGCCAGCAGCTTGGGGGACACCGCCTACGAGCAGTACTTC
TRBJ2-3	TRBD2	TRBV9	18	CASSASGTSGRGTDTQYF	TGTGCCAGCAGCGCCAGCGGGACTAGCGGGAGGGGCACAGATACGCAGTATTTT
TRBJ2-7	TRBD2	TRBV27	14	CASNPSREGREQYF	TGTGCCAGCAACCCCTCGCGGGAGGGCCGAGAGCAGTACTTC
TRBJ1-1	NA	TRBV18	15	CASSPGQVMNTEAFF	TGTGCCAGCTCACCAGGGCAGGTCATGAACACTGAAGCTTTCTTT
TRBJ2-7	NA	TRBV6-5	14	CASSPGGSRSEQYF	TGTGCCAGCAGTCCGGGGGGCTCACGGTCCGAGCAGTACTTC
TRBJ1-5	NA	TRBV23-1	15	CASRVLSRGAEPQHF	TGCGCCAGCAGGGTTTTGTCCCGAGGAGCTGAGCCCCAGCATTTT
TRBJ2-7	TRBD2	TRBV18	15	CASSPGLALAYEQYF	TGTGCCAGCTCCCCTGGACTAGCGCTGGCCTACGAGCAGTACTTC
TRBJ2-1	TRBD2	TRBV4-2	16	CASSQDASGGYNEQFF	TGTGCCAGCAGCCAAGATGCTAGCGGGGGATACAATGAGCAGTTCTTC
TRBJ2-7	TRBD2	TRBV27	13	CASRPTSGYEQYF	TGTGCCAGCAGGCCGACTAGCGGCTACGAGCAGTACTTC
TRBJ1-2	NA	TRBV28	15	CASSQWGTGNYGYTF	TGTGCCAGCAGTCAATGGGGGACTGGCAACTATGGCTACACCTTC
TRBJ2-2	TRBD2	TRBV9	16	CASSVVAGANTGELFF	TGTGCCAGCAGCGTAGTTGCGGGGGCGAACACCGGGGAGCTGTTTTTT
TRBJ1-4	NA	TRBV29-1	14	CSVGTVGGDEKLFF	TGCAGCGTTGGCACAGTCGGTGGTGATGAAAAACTGTTTTTT
TRBJ2-3	TRBD1	TRBV7-7	15	CASSLARQGRATQYF	TGTGCCAGCAGCTTAGCCCGACAGGGAAGAGCCACGCAGTATTTT
TRBJ2-2	TRBD2	TRBV5-8	17	CASSFLAGASITGELFF	TGTGCCAGCAGCTTTCTAGCGGGAGCCTCGATCACCGGGGAGCTGTTTTTT